The 9 T cell receptor beta chains listed next were all sequenced from one sample in a study of post-analysis software for immune sequencing data. Study findings and constraints: Patients had higher frequencies than controls of a few TRBV segments, including TRBV5-6, TRBV5-1 and TRBV20-1.

Their specific antigens are unknown. Libraries were made from TCR beta cDNA, and they carried unique molecular identifiers. TCRdb called the PCR reads again in MiXCR, with one record for every CDR3 protein. Altogether fewer than 850,000 distinct CDR3 sequences are present, 30% being singletons, with the ten largest covering roughly 0.54%. The sample was blood. Receptors were obtained from a girl aged 5 to 17 with multiple sclerosis.

The chain carries TRBV6-2 or TRBV6-3 and TRBJ2-7, with TRBD1 matching 9 bases. CDR3 size: 15 residues. The ends lost 6 bases at V and 0 bases at J; junction bases unmatched: 6. CDR1 is MNHEY and CDR2 is SVGEGT in the germline V gene. The CDR3 bases are TGTGCCAGCAGGGAGACGGGACAGGGCTCCTACGAGCAGTACTTC. Amino acid sequence: CASRETGQGSYEQYF.

Many counts were recorded for this clonotype. The chain uses TRBV29-1 and TRBJ2-3; D gene unclear. V lost 5 bases and J 5 bases, leaving 11 bases between the germline ends. The CDR3 has 12 amino acids. Per the germline V gene, CDR1 is SQVTM and CDR2 is ANQGSEA. Here the CDR3 DNA reads TGCAGCGTTCGGAACTTATTAGATACGCAGTATTTT. The encoded protein is CSVRNLLDTQYF.

The chain has TRBV4-3 and TRBJ2-7, with 8 positions matching TRBD1. V was pared by 0 bases and J by 3 bases, with 7 bases of the junction left unmatched. The CDR3 spans 16 residues. CDR1 is LGHNA and CDR2 is YSLEER in the germline V gene. Here the CDR3 reads CASSQDPDRANYEQYF. CDR3 nucleotides: TGCGCCAGCAGCCAAGACCCGGACAGGGCGAACTACGAGCAGTACTTC.

The chain combines TRBV7-6 with TRBJ2-5; D is undetermined. V lost 5 bases to trimming and J lost 5 bases, with 12 bases between them. The CDR3 loop spans 13 amino acids. Germline-derived CDR1 and CDR2 are SGHVS and FNYEAQ. The DNA of the CDR3 is TGTGCCAGCAGCGCCCGGATCCGGGAGACCCAGTACTTC. The encoded protein is CASSARIRETQYF.

This clonotype occurred a few times. The chain employs TRBV7-2 and TRBJ2-5; D is perhaps TRBD2 (5 bases). Germline CDR1 is SGHTA and CDR2 is FQGNSA. The ends were cut back, 2 bases at V and 3 bases at J, with 16 bases in the middle. The CDR3 totals 16 residues. The CDR3: CASSLRSAVREETQYF. For the CDR3, the DNA is TGTGCCAGCAGCTTAAGGTCGGCAGTGAGGGAAGAGACCCAGTACTTC.

As for this clonotype: A read error may explain this, as a much larger clone is one base away. The chain has TRBV27 and TRBJ2-3; D not resolved. V lost 6 bases, J lost 0 bases, and 7 bases lay in between. This CDR3 is built from 13 residues. In germline, CDR1 is MNHEY, CDR2 SMNVEV (reference sequence). The CDR3: CASRLTSTDTQYF. The CDR3, as DNA: TGTGCCAGCAGGTTAACTAGCACAGATACGCAGTATTTT.

The chain links TRBV28 to TRBJ1-5, with a tentative D call TRBD1 (6 bases). Trimming left V 3 bases short and J 6 bases short, with 12 bases between. Germline V gene lookup returns CDR1 MDHEN and CDR2 SYDVKM. CDR3 length: 14 residues. CDR3 residues: CASSFGGRRQPQHF. CDR3 DNA sequence: TGTGCCAGCAGTTTCGGGGGGCGACGTCAGCCCCAGCATTTT.

The chain recombines TRBV29-1 with TRBJ1-1; perhaps TRBD1 as D (6 bases). The CDR3 contains 14 residues. CDR1 and CDR2 from the germline V gene are SQVTM and ANQGSEA. Trimming left V 2 bases short and J 4 bases short, with 14 bases between. CDR3 sequence reads: CSVEPGGLGTEAFF. CDR3 DNA: TGCAGCGTTGAACCCGGGGGGCTCGGCACTGAAGCTTTCTTT.

The V and J genes are TRBV5-1 and TRBJ2-3; D perhaps matches TRBD1 (6 bases). Germline CDR1 and CDR2: SGHRS and YFSETQ. CDR3 length: 15 amino acids. V lost 4 bases, J lost 0 bases, and 12 bases lay in between. The CDR3, as DNA: TGCGCCAGCAGCGAGTCAGGGGTCAGCACAGATACGCAGTATTTT. Translation gives CASSESGVSTDTQYF. Full variable domain (rest looked up from reference TRBV5-1 and TRBJ2-3): KAGVTQTPRYLIKTRGQQVTLSCSPISGHRSVSWYQQTPGQGLQFLFEYFSETQRNKGNFPGRFSGRQFSNSRSEMNVSTLELGDSALYLCASSESGVSTDTQYFGPGTRLTVL.